The text below deals with one T cell receptor (beta chain). Time point noted: peripheral blood 6 weeks after treatment start. This specimen comes from a study of PD-L1 blockade in urothelial cancer. On the study more broadly: It was at 3 weeks (second dose) and 6 weeks after treatment start that blood was analyzed.

Germline lookup yields CDR1 SGHVS and CDR2 FQNEAQ. J lost 3 bases, V lost 5 bases, and 7 bases had no gene match. The CDR3 has 15 amino acids. Data came from immunoSEQ multiplex PCR; TCRdb stores just in-frame clones and leaves some out. The table has around 80,000 clones, approximately 90% seen once. The sequence came from a woman older than 75 with urothelial cancer. The sample consisted of PBMCs, taken around atezolizumab (anti-PD-L1) treatment. The rearrangement links TRBV7-8 to TRBJ1-2, with TRBD1 identical over 9 bases. DNA of the CDR3: TGTGCCAGCAGCCAAAGGACAGGGGTGGACTATGGCTACACCTTC. Its translation is CASSQRTGVDYGYTF. Filled out from reference TRBV7-8 and TRBJ1-2, the complete variable domain reads GAGVSQSPRYKVAKRGQDVALRCDPISGHVSLFWYQQALGQGPEFLTYFQNEAQLDKSGLPSDRFFAERPEGSVSTLKIQRTQQEDSAVYLCASSQRTGVDYGYTFGSGTRLTVV.